This T cell receptor beta chain came from a study of blood T cell repertoires in COVID-19. Study-wide context: Some COVID-19 samples were acute and others convalescent; all came from the United States, Italy and Spain. Nucleic acid was either cDNA or gDNA, and it came from T cells, B-cell-depleted T cells, or PBMCs.

How the authors handled the data: Amplification of reference gene primers was used by the study to estimate nucleated cell counts. The assay was immunoSEQ multiplex PCR, and TCRdb's table has in-frame clones only and misses some. The V and J calls and clone size were taken over from that table, and D and trimming were inferred from the DNA. This sample has some 100,000 clones; roughly 80% occur once, and the top ten carry approximately 5.6%. The CDR3 contains 16 residues. Germline CDR1 is SGHVT and CDR2 is SQSDAQ. Trimming took 4 bases from V and 7 from J; bases not matched to a gene: 14. The material sequenced was peripheral blood. The V and J genes are TRBV7-4 and TRBJ2-7, with 9 bases fitting TRBD2. The receptor was derived from a man between 65 and 80 years old with acute or convalescent COVID-19. In DNA form, the CDR3 reads TGTGCCAGCAGCTCAGGCGAGCAGCGGGGGGCCCGGGAGCAGTACTTC. Protein sequence: CASSSGEQRGAREQYF.